The entry below gives a single T cell receptor (beta chain) sequence along with its context. The antigen is undetermined. This record belongs to a study of Ad26.COV2.S vaccination and SARS-CoV-2 variants. General study points: Comparability of non-spike TCR breadth was observed across vaccine and placebo recipients.

The ends lost 1 base at V and 2 bases at J; junction bases unmatched: 5. CDR1 LGHDT and CDR2 YNNKEL come from the germline V gene (reference sequence). The CDR3 has 16 amino acids. Indicated treatment: over 15 received Ad26.COV2.S at low or high dose, single or two shots; 5 received placebo; per-sample allocation not given. Collection of samples fell on day 63 after the first vaccine or placebo injection. Sequenced by immunoSEQ multiplex PCR; TCRdb stores in-frame clones only, minus some. The data show around 270,000 clones, around nine tenths seen once. The sequences come from peripheral blood, collected in a trial of Ad26.COV2.S vaccine versus placebo. The chain combines TRBV3-1 (or the pseudogene TRBV3-2) with TRBJ2-1, with 7 nucleotides matching TRBD2. This receptor was identified in a person between 18 and 65 years old who received the Ad26.COV2.S COVID-19 vaccine or a placebo. CDR3 sequence reads: CASSQGSGGPYNEQFF. The CDR3 nucleotides are TGTGCCAGCAGCCAAGGCTCGGGGGGACCCTACAATGAGCAGTTCTTC.